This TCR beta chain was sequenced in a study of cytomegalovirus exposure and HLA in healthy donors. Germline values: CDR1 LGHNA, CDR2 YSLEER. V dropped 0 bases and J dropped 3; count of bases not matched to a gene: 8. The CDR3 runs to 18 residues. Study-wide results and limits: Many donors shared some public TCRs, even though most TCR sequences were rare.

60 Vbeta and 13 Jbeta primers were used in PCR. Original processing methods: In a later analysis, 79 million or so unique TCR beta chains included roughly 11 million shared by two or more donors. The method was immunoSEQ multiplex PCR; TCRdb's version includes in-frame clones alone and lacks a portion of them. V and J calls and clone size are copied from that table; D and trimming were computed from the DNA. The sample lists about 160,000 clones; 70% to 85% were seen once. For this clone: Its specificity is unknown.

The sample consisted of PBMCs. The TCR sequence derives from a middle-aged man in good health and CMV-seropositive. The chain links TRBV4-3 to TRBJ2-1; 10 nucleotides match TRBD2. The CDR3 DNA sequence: TGCGCCAGCAGCCAAGAGCCGGCTAGCGGGGGTAGCTACAATGAGCAGTTCTTC. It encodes CASSQEPASGGSYNEQFF.